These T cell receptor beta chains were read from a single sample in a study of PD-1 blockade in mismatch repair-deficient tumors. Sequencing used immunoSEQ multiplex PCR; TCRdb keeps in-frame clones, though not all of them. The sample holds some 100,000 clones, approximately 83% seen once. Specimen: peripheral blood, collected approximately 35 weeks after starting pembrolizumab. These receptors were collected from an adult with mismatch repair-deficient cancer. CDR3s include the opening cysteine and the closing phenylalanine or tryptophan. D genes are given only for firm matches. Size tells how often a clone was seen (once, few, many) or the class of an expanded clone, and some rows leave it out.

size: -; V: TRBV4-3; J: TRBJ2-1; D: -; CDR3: CASSQDDKALNEQFF; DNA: TGCGCCAGCAGCCAAGACGATAAAGCCCTCAATGAGCAGTTCTTC
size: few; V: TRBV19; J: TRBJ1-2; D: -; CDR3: CASSIDPRRGESYGYTF; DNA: TGTGCCAGTAGTATAGACCCCAGACGGGGAGAGAGCTATGGCTACACCTTC
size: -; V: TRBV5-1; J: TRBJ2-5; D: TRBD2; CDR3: CASSLVASGGPITQYF; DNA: TGCGCCAGCAGCTTGGTCGCTAGCGGGGGGCCGATAACCCAGTACTTC
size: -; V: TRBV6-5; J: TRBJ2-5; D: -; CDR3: CASSRGRGWETQYF; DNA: TGTGCCAGCAGCCGGGGAAGGGGCTGGGAGACCCAGTACTTC
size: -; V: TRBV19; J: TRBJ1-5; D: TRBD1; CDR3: CASSLGTGNQPQHF; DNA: TGTGCCAGTAGTCTTGGGACAGGCAATCAGCCCCAGCATTTT
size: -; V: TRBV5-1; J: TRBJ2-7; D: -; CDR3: CASTPLETESYEQYF; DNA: TGCGCCAGCACCCCTCTCGAGACGGAGTCCTACGAGCAGTACTTC
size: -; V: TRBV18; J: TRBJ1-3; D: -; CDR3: CASSPNQVGGVGNTIYF; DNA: TGTGCCAGCTCACCGAACCAAGTGGGGGGAGTTGGAAACACCATATATTTT
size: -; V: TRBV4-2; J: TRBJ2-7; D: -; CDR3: CASSQNQGISYEQYF; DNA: TGTGCCAGCAGCCAGAACCAGGGGATCTCCTACGAGCAGTACTTC
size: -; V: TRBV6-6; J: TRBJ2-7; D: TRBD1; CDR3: CASSYSDRAYEQYF; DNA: TGTGCCAGCAGTTACAGCGACAGGGCCTACGAGCAGTACTTC
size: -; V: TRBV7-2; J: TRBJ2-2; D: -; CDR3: CASSSRAGLGLFF; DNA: TGTGCCAGCAGCTCTCGGGCCGGCCTTGGGCTGTTTTTT
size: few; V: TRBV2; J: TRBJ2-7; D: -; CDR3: CASKDSRYEQYF; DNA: TGTGCCAGCAAGGACTCCCGCTACGAGCAGTACTTC
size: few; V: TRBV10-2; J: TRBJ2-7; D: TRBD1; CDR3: CASSDPGQVPILAYEQYF; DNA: TGCGCCAGCAGTGATCCGGGACAGGTTCCCATCCTGGCCTACGAGCAGTACTTC
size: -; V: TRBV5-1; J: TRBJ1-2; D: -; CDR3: CASSYRDDYGYTF; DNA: TGCGCCAGCAGCTATAGGGACGACTATGGCTACACCTTC
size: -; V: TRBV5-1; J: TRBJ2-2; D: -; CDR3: CASSLGRASNTGELFF; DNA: TGCGCCAGCAGCTTGGGTCGAGCTTCTAACACCGGGGAGCTGTTTTTT